The 29 T cell receptor beta chains in this list originate from one sample, sequenced in a study of T cells after posttransplantation cyclophosphamide (dated by TCRdb to about 2016). Library generation was performed with the immunoSEQ multiplex PCR assay. This immuneACCESS table, as held by TCRdb, lists in-frame sequences with V and J called but not all clones. Of the missing ones, under half trace to an unresolved V gene in checked studies; the others have no known cause. This sample holds fewer than 3,500 clones; about four fifths were observed only once. Clones ranked in the top ten supply roughly 21% of the sample. Sequencing input: memory CD8+ T cells sorted from blood. The receptors here all came from a woman aged 55-70 years in good health, CMV-negative, and a related stem cell transplant donor.

This chain joins TRBV5-4 and TRBJ2-5; no firm D call. V was trimmed by 7 bases and J by 1 base, leaving 14 bases between them. CDR3 length equals 14 residues. Per germline, CDR1 SGHNT and CDR2 YYREEE (reference sequence). The CDR3 DNA sequence: TGTGCCAGCGGTCTCCAGGCCGTCCAAGAGACCCAGTACTTC. This translates into CASGLQAVQETQYF.

The chain links TRBV2 to TRBJ2-5; 10 nucleotides align to TRBD2. With the DNA end fitting TRBJ2-7 better, the J assignment may be wrong. The CDR3 covers 14 residues. Looked up from germline, CDR1 is SNHLY and CDR2 is FYNNEI. The CDR3: CASSGTSGLYEQYF. As DNA, the CDR3 is TGTGCCAGCAGTGGGACTAGCGGACTGTACGAGCAGTACTTC.

The V gene is TRBV4-1, the J gene TRBJ1-2; D not resolved. The CDR3 length is 13 residues. Per the germline V gene, CDR1 is MGHRA and CDR2 is YSYEKL. V was shortened by 4 bases and J by 4 bases, with 10 bases between the two germline ends. CDR3 DNA sequence: TGCGCCAGCAGCCTTTACAGATTCTATGGCTACACCTTC. It specifies CASSLYRFYGYTF.

The gene calls are TRBV9 and TRBJ2-6, with D uncertain. The V end was cut by 1 base, the J end by 4 bases, with 9 bases between. Germline-derived CDR1 and CDR2 are SGDLS and YYNGEE. The CDR3 runs 15 residues. CDR3 in amino acids: CASSVSGLGANVLTF. The CDR3 DNA follows: TGTGCCAGCAGCGTATCCGGTTTAGGGGCCAACGTCCTGACTTTC.

The chain is built from TRBV27 and TRBJ1-5; D is perhaps TRBD1 (5 bases). Trimming left V 7 bases short and J 0 bases short, with 13 bases between. The CDR3 spans 15 residues. From germline, CDR1 is MNHEY and CDR2 SMNVEV (reference sequence). This chain's CDR3 is CASTPWGGSNQPQHF. The CDR3 bases are TGTGCCAGCACCCCATGGGGGGGTAGCAATCAGCCCCAGCATTTT.

The sample holds a few counts of this clone. The chain uses TRBV7-9 and TRBJ1-5, with D unresolved. CDR1 SEHNR and CDR2 FQNEAQ come from the germline V gene (reference sequence). V lost 5 bases and J lost 4, with 15 bases in between. The CDR3 sequence is 15 residues long. The CDR3 DNA reads TGTGCCAGCAGCCCTACCACGGCGGGGAATCAGCCCCAGCATTTT. Translated, it gives CASSPTTAGNQPQHF.

The sample holds a few counts of this clone. The rearrangement links TRBV13 to TRBJ2-5, with 10 bases identical to TRBD2. Looked up from germline, CDR1 is PRHDT and CDR2 is FYEKMQ (reference sequence). The CDR3 has 15 residues. V lost 5 bases, J lost 5 bases, and 8 bases stayed unmatched. CDR3 protein: CASSTRAGGLETQYF. The CDR3 DNA reads as TGTGCCAGCAGCACCCGAGCGGGAGGGCTGGAGACCCAGTACTTC.

The rearrangement uses TRBV10-3 and TRBJ2-7; 9 bases fit TRBD1. CDR1 and CDR2 from the germline V gene are ENHRY and SYGVKD. The CDR3 is made up of 15 amino acids. The V segment lost 3 bases and the J segment 4 bases; nucleotides outside the gene matches: 7. This CDR3 reads CAISDLGTGTYEQYV. Here the CDR3 DNA reads TGTGCCATCAGTGACCTCGGGACAGGGACTTACGAGCAGTACGTC.

The genes are TRBV6-5 and TRBJ1-1, with a tentative D call TRBD1 (5 bases). The V end lost 0 bases, the J end lost 3 bases, and 8 bases lay between the germline ends. This CDR3 spans 14 amino acids. The germline V gene has CDR1 MNHEY and CDR2 SVGAGI. The CDR3 bases are TGTGCCAGCAGTTACTCGATAGGGGACACTGAAGCTTTCTTT. It specifies CASSYSIGDTEAFF.

J is TRBJ2-5 and V is TRBV28; TRBD2 agrees at 10 bases. The CDR3 runs 16 residues. The V segment lost 1 base and the J segment 4 bases; nucleotides outside the gene matches: 6. Germline CDR1 reads MDHEN; CDR2 reads SYDVKM. As DNA, the CDR3 is TGTGCCAGCAGTTTATCTAGCGGGAGTAGGATAGAGACCCAGTACTTC. Its protein is CASSLSSGSRIETQYF.

The sample holds a few counts of this clone. The chain uses TRBV20-1 and TRBJ2-4; D call uncertain. The V gene's germline CDR1 is DFQATT and CDR2 SNEGSKA (reference sequence). The CDR3 extends over 10 amino acids. V was clipped by 5 bases and J by 3 bases, with 2 bases between them. The chain's CDR3 is CSAHKNIQYF. DNA for the CDR3: TGCAGTGCTCACAAAAACATTCAGTACTTC.

The V gene is TRBV9, the J gene TRBJ1-1; a weak D match, TRBD1 (5 bases). This CDR3 is built from 14 residues. Between the trimmed V and J ends, which lost 0 bases and 5 bases, there was a span of 11 bases. Germline assignment: CDR1 SGDLS and CDR2 YYNGEE. This CDR3 reads CASSVGGRPTEAFF. CDR3 coding DNA: TGTGCCAGCAGCGTAGGGGGCCGACCTACTGAAGCTTTCTTT.

This clone was seen a single time. This rearrangement joins TRBV29-1 to TRBJ2-1; D gene unclear. V lost 6 bases, J lost 7 bases, and 7 bases lay in between. Germline loops: CDR1 SQVTM, CDR2 ANQGSEA. The CDR3 contains 10 residues. The CDR3 region is CSVLVNEQFF. The CDR3 region has the DNA TGCAGCGTGCTAGTGAATGAGCAGTTCTTC.

V is TRBV9 and J is TRBJ2-3, with a weak D call TRBD2 (6 bases). CDR1 and CDR2 (germline): SGDLS, YYNGEE. Trimming cost V 0 bases and J 4 bases, with 9 bases left between them. The CDR3 sequence is 14 residues long. This chain's CDR3 is CASSVEDYSDTQYF. CDR3 sequence (DNA): TGTGCCAGCAGCGTAGAGGACTATTCAGATACGCAGTATTTT.

The J gene is TRBJ1-5, the V gene TRBV4-2, with a possible D match to TRBD1 (6 bases). V shed 5 bases and J shed 2 bases, with 13 bases lying between them. Germline CDR1 is LGHNA and CDR2 is YNFKEQ. The CDR3 is 15 residues long. DNA for the CDR3: TGTGCCAGCAGCTCAACAGGGCCTGGCAATCAGCCCCAGCATTTT. It encodes CASSSTGPGNQPQHF.

The chain is built from TRBV6-1 and TRBJ2-7; D unresolved. The V end was cut by 7 bases, the J end by 1 base, with 11 bases between. In germline, CDR1 is MNHNS, CDR2 SASEGT. There are 13 residues in the CDR3. In DNA, the CDR3 is TGTGCCAGCAAATTCCCCTTATCCTACGAGCAGTACTTC. Translating gives CASKFPLSYEQYF.

This clone is large in the sample. This sequence joins TRBV7-3 and TRBJ2-2, with 7 bases aligning to TRBD2. The CDR3 covers 18 residues. Germline assignment: CDR1 SGHTA and CDR2 FQGTGA. J was trimmed by 0 bases and V by 5 bases; bases with no gene match: 12. For the CDR3, the DNA is TGTGCCAGCAGCCCCCCGGGGCTAGCGGCAGCGAACACCGGGGAGCTGTTTTTT. Its protein product is CASSPPGLAAANTGELFF. The full variable domain, with the rest looked up from reference TRBV7-3 and TRBJ2-2, is GAGVSQTPSNKVTEKGKYVELRCDPISGHTALYWYRQSLGQGPEFLIYFQGTGAADDSGLPNDRFFAVRPEGSVSTLKIQRTERGDSAVYLCASSPPGLAAANTGELFFGEGSRLTVL.

The V gene is TRBV19, the J gene TRBJ1-2; D uncertain. The V end lost 1 base, the J end lost 3 bases, and 9 bases lay between the germline ends. CDR3 length equals 14 residues. Germline loops: CDR1 LNHDA, CDR2 SQIVND (reference sequence). CDR3: CASSIVITDYGYTF. CDR3 bases: TGTGCCAGTAGTATAGTGATTACTGACTATGGCTACACCTTC. Combining the CDR3 with reference TRBV19 and TRBJ1-2 gives the whole variable domain DGGITQSPKYLFRKEGQNVTLSCEQNLNHDAMYWYRQDPGQGLRLIYYSQIVNDFQKGDIAEGYSVSREKKESFPLTVTSAQKNPTAFYLCASSIVITDYGYTFGSGTRLTVV.

This clone turned up a few times. V usage is TRBV29-1 and J usage is TRBJ2-1; 7 bases line up with TRBD1. From germline, CDR1 is SQVTM and CDR2 ANQGSEA. Trimming took 0 bases from V and 2 from J; bases not matched to a gene: 4. This CDR3 has 15 residues. The CDR3 protein is CSVEDWGQPYNEQFF. The CDR3 DNA follows: TGCAGCGTTGAAGATTGGGGACAGCCCTACAATGAGCAGTTCTTC.

The chain uses TRBV5-5 and TRBJ2-5, with 7 positions matching TRBD1. Germline V CDR1 and CDR2: SGHKS, YYEKEE (reference sequence). The CDR3 extends over 15 amino acids. Trimming removed 3 bases from V and 4 bases from J; junction bases left unmatched: 9. The CDR3 DNA follows: TGTGCCAGCAGCTCCCCCTGGACAGGTTTAGAGACCCAGTACTTC. It codes for CASSSPWTGLETQYF.

CDR3: CASSAGLAGSTDTQYF. The DNA of the CDR3 is TGTGCCAGCAGCGCCGGACTAGCGGGGAGCACAGATACGCAGTATTTT. The genes are TRBV9 and TRBJ2-3; 12 bases align to TRBD2. CDR1 and CDR2 from the germline V gene are SGDLS and YYNGEE. Trimming cost V 3 bases and J 0 bases; bases outside gene matches: 2. The CDR3 is made up of 16 amino acids.

V usage is TRBV9 and J usage is TRBJ2-4; TRBD1 matches at 9 bases. This CDR3 region has 16 residues. The germline gives CDR1 SGDLS, CDR2 YYNGEE. J gave up 4 bases and V 0 bases, and 5 bases lay outside the gene matches. In DNA form, the CDR3 reads TGTGCCAGCAGCGTAGAGGAACAGGGGGCGAAAAACATTCAGTACTTC. Encoded protein: CASSVEEQGAKNIQYF.

This clone was recorded a few times. The chain links TRBV4-2 to TRBJ2-1, with 10 positions matching TRBD2. The CDR3 has 15 residues. Germline lookup yields CDR1 LGHNA and CDR2 YNFKEQ. Germline trimming cut 8 bases from V and 3 bases from J; bases unmatched to any gene: 7. CDR3: CASGVIAGGYNEQFF. CDR3 DNA: TGTGCCAGCGGGGTGATAGCGGGAGGCTACAATGAGCAGTTCTTC.

This rearrangement joins TRBV6-5 to TRBJ2-5, with TRBD2 matching over 11 bases. V dropped 5 bases and J dropped 3; count of bases not matched to a gene: 5. The CDR3 has 15 amino acids. CDR1 is MNHEY and CDR2 is SVGAGI in the germline V gene. The CDR3 sequence is CASSLGLAGEETQYF. DNA of the CDR3: TGTGCCAGCAGTCTAGGACTAGCGGGTGAAGAGACCCAGTACTTC.

The chain recombines TRBV27 with TRBJ1-6; D gene unclear. V gave up 6 bases and J gave up 8 bases, with 5 bases separating them. CDR3 length: 11 residues. CDR1 and CDR2 from the germline V gene are MNHEY and SMNVEV (reference sequence). CDR3 loop: CASRGDSPLHF. The CDR3 DNA sequence: TGTGCCAGCAGGGGAGATTCACCCCTCCACTTT.

Concerning this clone itself: The same CDR3 is also encoded by other DNA sequences in this sample. The chain carries TRBV30 and TRBJ2-3, with TRBD2 matching over 7 bases. Unmatched junction bases numbered 4, after V lost 0 bases and J lost 4 bases. The CDR3 length is 14 residues. Germline loops: CDR1 GTSNPN, CDR2 SVGIG (reference sequence). DNA for the CDR3: TGTGCCTGGAGTGTATTGGGGAGGGCAGATACGCAGTATTTT. The encoded protein is CAWSVLGRADTQYF.

The V gene is TRBV18, the J gene TRBJ2-5; TRBD1 matches 7 bases. V lost 3 bases and J lost 0; bases outside the gene matches: 7. The germline V gene encodes CDR1 KGHSH and CDR2 LQKENI. This CDR3 region has 16 residues. Written as DNA, the CDR3 is TGTGCCAGCTCACCTTCGACAGGGTGGGACCAAGAGACCCAGTACTTC. It translates to CASSPSTGWDQETQYF.

The rearrangement joins TRBV18 to TRBJ2-3; no firm D call. The CDR3 runs 14 residues. Per germline, CDR1 KGHSH and CDR2 LQKENI. V lost 3 bases, J lost 4 bases, and 11 bases lay in between. CDR3: CASSPLDLPDTQYF. CDR3 sequence (DNA): TGTGCCAGCTCACCCCTAGACCTCCCAGATACGCAGTATTTT.

This clone was seen only a few times. The chain is built from TRBV6-1 and TRBJ1-1; no firm D call. Deletions cut 5 bases from V and 8 bases from J, with 15 bases between. The length of the CDR3 is 13 residues. The germline CDR1 and CDR2 sequences are MNHNS and SASEGT. In nucleotides, the CDR3 is TGTGCCAGCAGTCCCCAGATGGAGGAGGAAGCTTTCTTT. The encoded protein is CASSPQMEEEAFF.